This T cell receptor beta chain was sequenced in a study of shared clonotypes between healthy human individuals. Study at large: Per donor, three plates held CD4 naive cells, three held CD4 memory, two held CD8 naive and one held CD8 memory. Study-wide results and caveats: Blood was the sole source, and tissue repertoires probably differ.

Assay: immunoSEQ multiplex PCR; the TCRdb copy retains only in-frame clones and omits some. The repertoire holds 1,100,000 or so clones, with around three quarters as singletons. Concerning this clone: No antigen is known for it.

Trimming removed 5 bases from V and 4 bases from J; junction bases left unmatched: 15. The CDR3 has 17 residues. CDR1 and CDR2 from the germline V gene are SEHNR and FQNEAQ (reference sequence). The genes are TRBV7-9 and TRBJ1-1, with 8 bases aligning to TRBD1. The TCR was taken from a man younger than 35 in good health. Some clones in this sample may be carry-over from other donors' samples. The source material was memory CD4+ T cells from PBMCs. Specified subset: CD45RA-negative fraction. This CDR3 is CASSPLPQGAGGTEAFF. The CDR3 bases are TGTGCCAGCAGCCCCCTTCCTCAGGGGGCCGGGGGCACTGAAGCTTTCTTT.